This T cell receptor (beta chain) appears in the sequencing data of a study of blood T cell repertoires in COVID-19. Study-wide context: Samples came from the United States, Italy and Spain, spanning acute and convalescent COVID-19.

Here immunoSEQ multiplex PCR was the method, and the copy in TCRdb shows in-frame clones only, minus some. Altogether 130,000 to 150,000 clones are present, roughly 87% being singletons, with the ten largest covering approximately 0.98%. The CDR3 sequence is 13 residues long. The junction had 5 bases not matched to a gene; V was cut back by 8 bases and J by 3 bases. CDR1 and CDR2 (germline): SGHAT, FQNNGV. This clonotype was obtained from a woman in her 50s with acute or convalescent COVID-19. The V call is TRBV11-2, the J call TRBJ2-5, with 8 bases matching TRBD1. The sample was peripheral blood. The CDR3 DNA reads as TGTGCCAGCGTTGGGACAGGCAAAGAGACCCAGTACTTC. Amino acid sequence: CASVGTGKETQYF.